A single sample is the source of the 19 T cell receptor beta chains below, sequenced in a study of cytomegalovirus exposure and HLA in healthy donors. The method was immunoSEQ multiplex PCR; TCRdb's version includes in-frame clones alone and lacks a portion of them. The sample lists 200,000 to 250,000 clones, around nine tenths occurring once. Sequenced material: PBMCs. These receptors originate from a woman under 30 in good health and CMV-seropositive.

The chain carries TRBV9 and TRBJ2-1; TRBD2 matches 13 bases. The CDR3 sequence is 15 residues long. CDR1 SGDLS and CDR2 YYNGEE come from the germline V gene. Unmatched junction bases numbered 3, after V lost 0 bases and J lost 9 bases. Here the CDR3 reads CASSVGTSGRGEQFF. The CDR3, as DNA: TGTGCCAGCAGCGTAGGGACTAGCGGGAGAGGTGAGCAGTTCTTC.

V usage is TRBV4-2 and J usage is TRBJ2-2; 9 bases agree with TRBD2. The CDR3 covers 17 residues. V was clipped by 1 base and J by 5 bases; unmatched bases: 8. Germline V gene sequence: CDR1 LGHNA, CDR2 YNFKEQ. CDR3 DNA sequence: TGTGCCAGCAGCCAAGTCGCCGGGACTAGCTTAACCGGGGAGCTGTTTTTT. It encodes CASSQVAGTSLTGELFF.

The V call is TRBV19, the J call TRBJ2-7, with 10 nucleotides matching TRBD2. CDR3 length equals 13 residues. Unmatched junction bases numbered 4, after V lost 5 bases and J lost 6 bases. Germline V gene sequence: CDR1 LNHDA, CDR2 SQIVND (reference sequence). The CDR3 loop is CASSAGTSAEQYF. For the CDR3, the DNA is TGTGCCAGTAGTGCCGGGACTAGCGCCGAGCAGTACTTC.

This clone was counted at least ten times. The rearrangement joins TRBV30 to TRBJ2-2; possibly TRBD2 for D (5 bases). Germline V CDR1 and CDR2: GTSNPN, SVGIG (reference sequence). This CDR3 comprises 13 residues. V was shortened by 2 bases and J by 8 bases, with 12 bases between the two germline ends. The CDR3 region is CAWSHASWGELFF. Here the CDR3 DNA reads TGTGCCTGGAGTCACGCTAGCTGGGGGGAGCTGTTTTTT.

V gene TRBV30 combines with J gene TRBJ1-3; no reliable D call. V lost 5 bases to trimming and J lost 0 bases, with 8 bases between them. CDR3 length equals 13 residues. In germline, CDR1 is GTSNPN, CDR2 SVGIG (reference sequence). CDR3 sequence (DNA): TGTGCCTGGGCCACCGGCTCTGGAAACACCATATATTTT. Its translation is CAWATGSGNTIYF.

This chain joins TRBV29-1 and TRBJ2-4; D is possibly TRBD2 (5 bases). The CDR3 consists of 13 residues. Trimming shortened V by 6 bases and J by 0 bases, and 9 bases separated the two germline ends. CDR1 SQVTM and CDR2 ANQGSEA come from the germline V gene. The CDR3 DNA sequence: TGCAGCGTCGCCGGGATAGCCAAAAACATTCAGTACTTC. Protein sequence: CSVAGIAKNIQYF.

The sample holds a few counts of this clone. The chain is built from TRBV9 and TRBJ2-7; tentative D call: TRBD2 (5 bases). Trimming took 0 bases from V and 6 from J, leaving 7 bases between them. The CDR3 consists of 12 residues. CDR1 is SGDLS and CDR2 is YYNGEE in the germline V gene. The CDR3 loop is CASSVDRGEQYF. Here the CDR3 DNA reads TGTGCCAGCAGCGTAGATCGGGGCGAGCAGTACTTC. The entire variable domain, with the rest obtained from reference TRBV9 and TRBJ2-7, is as follows: DSGVTQTPKHLITATGQRVTLRCSPRSGDLSVYWYQQSLDQGLQFLIQYYNGEERAKGNILERFSAQQFPDLHSELNLSSLELGDSALYFCASSVDRGEQYFGPGTRLTVT.

The chain carries TRBV15 and TRBJ2-2; D perhaps matches TRBD2 (5 bases). Germline V gene lookup returns CDR1 LNHNV and CDR2 YYDKDF (reference sequence). V lost 0 bases, J lost 4 bases, and 9 bases lay in between. CDR3 length: 15 residues. CDR3 loop: CATSRDLAGTGELFF. The CDR3 bases are TGTGCCACCAGCAGAGACTTGGCGGGCACCGGGGAGCTGTTTTTT.

On this clone itself: Other nucleotide sequences in the sample specify the same CDR3. J is TRBJ2-5 and V is TRBV28, with unresolved D. This CDR3 comprises 11 residues. Trimming removed 3 bases from V and 5 bases from J, with 4 bases in between. Germline CDR1 and CDR2: MDHEN and SYDVKM. The DNA of the CDR3 is TGTGCCAGCAGTTTCAGGGAGACCCAGTACTTC. Amino acid sequence: CASSFRETQYF.

This clone was recorded a few times. J is TRBJ1-2 and V is TRBV2, with 10 bases fitting TRBD1. Germline V lookup: CDR1 SNHLY, CDR2 FYNNEI. This CDR3 is built from 14 residues. V lost 5 bases to trimming and J lost 7 bases; unmatched junction nucleotides: 7. CDR3 DNA sequence: TGTGCCAGCAGTCTAGACAGGGGGCTCTCTGGCTACACCTTC. Protein sequence: CASSLDRGLSGYTF.

This clone was counted only a few times. The gene calls are TRBV29-1 and TRBJ2-2, with 8 positions matching TRBD2. V shed 6 bases, J shed 1 base, and the junction held 4 bases outside the gene matches. Germline loops: CDR1 SQVTM, CDR2 ANQGSEA. The CDR3 consists of 14 residues. In DNA form, the CDR3 reads TGCAGCGTATTAGCGGGGATGAACACCGGGGAGCTGTTTTTT. Its protein is CSVLAGMNTGELFF.

CDR3 amino acids: CASSLGGGGWNTEAFF. Here the CDR3 DNA reads TGTGCCAGCAGCTTGGGGGGAGGAGGTTGGAACACTGAAGCTTTCTTT. The chain joins TRBV5-4 to TRBJ1-1; unclear D gene. The CDR3 is made up of 16 amino acids. Trimming removed 0 bases at V and 1 base at J, with 13 bases between. CDR1 SGHNT and CDR2 YYREEE come from the germline V gene (reference sequence).

The V and J genes are TRBV27 and TRBJ2-5; D might be TRBD2 (6 bases). The CDR3 has 15 amino acids. Trimming stripped 5 bases from V and 4 bases from J, with 17 bases between. Germline V gene lookup returns CDR1 MNHEY and CDR2 SMNVEV (reference sequence). CDR3 in amino acids: CASSPLPGVGETQYF. CDR3 bases: TGTGCCAGCAGTCCTCTTCCGGGAGTAGGAGAGACCCAGTACTTC.

This rearrangement joins TRBV25-1 to TRBJ2-7, with 9 bases lining up with TRBD1. CDR3 length: 13 amino acids. Germline loops: CDR1 MGHDK, CDR2 SYGVNS. V lost 7 bases to trimming and J lost 3 bases; unmatched junction nucleotides: 4. CDR3 in amino acids: CASMGTGYYEQYF. CDR3 in DNA: TGTGCCAGCATGGGGACAGGGTACTACGAGCAGTACTTC.

This chain links TRBV5-1 with TRBJ1-1; a possible D gene is TRBD1 (5 bases). Trimming removed 4 bases from V and 4 bases from J, with 14 bases in between. This CDR3 spans 14 amino acids. In germline, CDR1 is SGHRS, CDR2 YFSETQ. The CDR3 DNA sequence: TGCGCCAGCAGCCTACGCAGGGTCGGCACTGAAGCTTTCTTT. Translating gives CASSLRRVGTEAFF.

In DNA form, the CDR3 reads TGTGCCAGCAGTGTCCTCATATTTCATACTAGCGGGAGAAACAATGAGCAGTTCTTC. Translated: CASSVLIFHTSGRNNEQFF. The chain has TRBV28 and TRBJ2-1, with TRBD2 matching over 11 bases. CDR3 length: 19 residues. CDR1 is MDHEN and CDR2 is SYDVKM in the germline V gene. Losses at the gene ends were 5 bases for V and 5 bases for J; bases not matched to a gene: 17.

This clone was seen once. This rearrangement joins TRBV25-1 to TRBJ2-1; possibly TRBD2 for D (6 bases). Trimming left V 3 bases short and J 6 bases short, with 12 bases between. Germline loops: CDR1 MGHDK, CDR2 SYGVNS. This CDR3 is 14 amino acids long. CDR3 region: CASSEGEATNEQFF. The CDR3 DNA sequence: TGTGCCAGCAGTGAGGGGGAGGCAACCAATGAGCAGTTCTTC.

The chain links TRBV2 to TRBJ2-5; 14 bases align to TRBD2. This CDR3 spans 16 amino acids. CDR1 is SNHLY and CDR2 is FYNNEI in the germline V gene. The trim removed 6 bases at V and 4 bases at J, leaving 7 bases unmatched. DNA of the CDR3: TGTGCCAGCAGAACTGGGACTAGCGGGAGCGGAGAGACCCAGTACTTC. Amino acids: CASRTGTSGSGETQYF.

This sequence joins TRBV5-1 and TRBJ1-2; D unresolved. Germline CDR1 reads SGHRS; CDR2 reads YFSETQ. The CDR3 is made up of 14 amino acids. V lost 2 bases to trimming and J lost 1 base, with 9 bases between them. The CDR3 DNA follows: TGCGCCAGCAGCTTTGGACTGTTTAACTATGGCTACACCTTC. Its translation: CASSFGLFNYGYTF.